The clone carrying this T cell receptor beta chain turned up a few times. Antigen specificity is unknown. The V gene's germline CDR1 is MNHEY and CDR2 SVGAGI. V was cut by 0 bases and J by 5 bases, with 2 bases left in between. CDR3 length: 13 residues. As every portion of the isolated RNA was reverse transcribed, the sequencing read expressed TCRB transcripts. The protocol was immunoSEQ multiplex PCR, while the TCRdb copy is restricted to in-frame clones and leaves out a portion. The sample consists of 640,000 or so clones, around 15% of them appearing once. This specimen belongs to a study of beta chain features in type 1 diabetes. Overall study results and limits: Type 1 diabetes patients showed a moderate but significant shortening of TCRB CDR3s in all four CD4+ subsets. Amplification by PCR could prefer shorter templates, with the same effect in patients and controls. Relative to healthy donors, patients appeared to have naive, central memory and Treg TCRB repertoires that were more similar. cDNA-based sequencing might over-represent cells highly expressing TCR.

Researchers reported sorting CD4+ naive, central memory, regulatory and stem cell-like memory cells via CD45RO/CCR7/CD25/CD127/CD95/CD27. The sample consisted of naive CD4+ T cells from blood. The clonotype comes from a man aged 18-30 years with type 1 diabetes. The V call is TRBV6-5, the J call TRBJ1-6; D is unresolved. In DNA, the CDR3 is TGTGCCAGCAGTTACTCTGATAATTCACCCCTCCACTTT. Protein: CASSYSDNSPLHF.